Presented here are 26 T cell receptor beta chains from one specimen sequenced in a study of CD8 T cells in Susac syndrome (dated by TCRdb to between 2018 and 2020). The method was the immunoSEQ multiplex PCR assay. RNA was extracted using the RNeasy kit, and roughly 0.5 to 1 ug of the RNA was reverse transcribed with random hexamers. TCRdb trimmed the raw reads at Q25, called clones with MiXCR and kept productive beta chains. Rows with one shared CDR3 protein collapse into an entry with the most common genes and DNA. In this sample the table shows nearly 70,000 distinct CDR3 sequences, 85% to 95% of which occur a single time. The ten largest make up about 0.25% of the sample. The source material was CD8+ T cells from PBMCs. These receptors came from a human donor in good health.

The J gene is TRBJ1-2, the V gene TRBV5-8; D ambiguous. Germline CDR1 reads SGHTS; CDR2 reads YDEGEE. Trimming shortened V by 3 bases and J by 4 bases, and 10 bases separated the two germline ends. This CDR3 has 13 residues. The CDR3 coding sequence is TGTGCCAGCAGCTCTTTTTCGGGCTATGGCTACACCTTC. It codes for CASSSFSGYGYTF.

The chain employs TRBV3-1 and TRBJ2-4, with 7 bases fitting TRBD2. Unmatched junction bases numbered 10, after V lost 4 bases and J lost 4 bases. The CDR3 spans 16 residues. The germline V gene encodes CDR1 LGHDT and CDR2 YNNKEL (reference sequence). DNA for the CDR3: TGTGCCAGCAGCCCCGGGTCGGGGGAGGGGAAAAACATTCAGTACTTC. Its translation is CASSPGSGEGKNIQYF. The whole variable domain, remainder taken from reference TRBV3-1 and TRBJ2-4, is DTAVSQTPKYLVTQMGNDKSIKCEQNLGHDTMYWYKQDSKKFLKIMFSYNNKELIINETVPNRFSPKSPDKAHLNLHINSLELGDSAVYFCASSPGSGEGKNIQYFGAGTRLSVL.

The CDR3 nucleotides are TGTGCCTGGGACAGGGTTCGAGGCACTGAAGCTTTCTTT. Its translation: CAWDRVRGTEAFF. The J gene is TRBJ1-1, the V gene TRBV30; the match to TRBD1 covers 7 bases. Germline V gene lookup returns CDR1 GTSNPN and CDR2 SVGIG (reference sequence). CDR3 length: 13 amino acids. Germline trimming cut 5 bases from V and 4 bases from J; bases unmatched to any gene: 7.

The CDR3 region has the DNA TGTGCCAGCAGTTCCTTGACAGATCTCCAAGAGACCCAGTACTTC. Translating it yields CASSSLTDLQETQYF. This chain joins TRBV6-2 or TRBV6-3 and TRBJ2-5, with D maybe TRBD1 (5 bases). Germline-derived CDR1 and CDR2 are MNHEY and SVGEGT. The CDR3 totals 15 residues. The V and J ends lost 4 bases and 1 base respectively, with 13 bases between them.

The genes are TRBV28 and TRBJ2-7, with TRBD1 matching 10 bases. The CDR3 is 15 residues long. Germline assignment: CDR1 MDHEN and CDR2 SYDVKM. Trimming at V came to 7 bases and at J to 4 bases, leaving 10 bases not matched to a gene. The CDR3 region is CASKDRDRGLYEQYF. Written as DNA, the CDR3 is TGTGCCAGCAAAGATCGCGACAGGGGGCTGTACGAGCAGTACTTC. Drawing the rest from reference TRBV28 and TRBJ2-7, the complete variable domain is DVKVTQSSRYLVKRTGEKVFLECVQDMDHENMFWYRQDPGLGLRLIYFSYDVKMKEKGDIPEGYSVSREKKERFSLILESASTNQTSMYLCASKDRDRGLYEQYFGPGTRLTVT.

V and J are TRBV15 and TRBJ1-5; the D is unclear. V was cut by 9 bases and J by 1 base, with 10 bases left in between. CDR3 length: 13 amino acids. CDR1 and CDR2 (germline): LNHNV, YYDKDF (reference sequence). CDR3 bases: TGTGCCACAGGGTCGCGAAGCAATCAGCCCCAGCATTTT. It yields the protein CATGSRSNQPQHF.

The CDR3 protein is CASSPTQVNTEAFF. Written as DNA, the CDR3 is TGTGCCAGCAGCCCGACTCAGGTGAACACTGAAGCTTTCTTT. The chain links TRBV6-5 to TRBJ1-1; D gene ambiguous. The CDR3 runs 14 residues. Trimming took 6 bases from V and 0 from J, leaving 11 bases between them. Per germline, CDR1 MNHEY and CDR2 SVGAGI.

The chain couples TRBV4-3 to TRBJ1-1, with D perhaps matching TRBD1 (5 bases). CDR3 size: 15 residues. Germline loops: CDR1 LGHNA, CDR2 YSLEER. Trimming cost V 0 bases and J 1 base, with 9 bases left between them. The CDR3 nucleotides are TGCGCCAGCAGCCAAGATGGGACGGCGAACACTGAAGCTTTCTTT. It specifies CASSQDGTANTEAFF.

The V call is TRBV7-2, the J call TRBJ2-7; D is tentatively TRBD1 or TRBD2 (6 bases each). Germline V gene sequence: CDR1 SGHTA, CDR2 FQGNSA. The V gene lost 3 bases and the J gene lost 5 bases, with 17 bases spanning the gap. This CDR3 region has 15 residues. In nucleotides, the CDR3 is TGTGCCAGCAGCTTGGGAAGGGGGGCCGGGCACGAGCAGTACGTC. It yields the protein CASSLGRGAGHEQYV.

This chain links TRBV3-1 with TRBJ2-5; 11 positions match TRBD2. The CDR3 is 17 amino acids. Unmatched junction bases numbered 8, after V lost 4 bases and J lost 1 base. From germline, CDR1 is LGHDT and CDR2 YNNKEL (reference sequence). CDR3 nucleotides: TGTGCCAGCAGCCCATACCCTAGCGGGGGGTCCCAAGAGACCCAGTACTTC. Translated: CASSPYPSGGSQETQYF.

This chain connects TRBV29-1 to TRBJ2-3; the match to TRBD2 covers 7 bases. The CDR3 runs 13 residues. The V gene end was trimmed by 6 bases and the J gene end by 2 bases; junction bases not matched to a gene: 5. Germline V lookup: CDR1 SQVTM, CDR2 ANQGSEA. The CDR3 is CSVESGITDTQYF. As DNA, the CDR3 is TGCAGCGTGGAGAGCGGGATCACAGATACGCAGTATTTT.

This clonotype came up once. The chain employs TRBV29-1 and TRBJ1-1; weak D call: TRBD1 (6 bases). This CDR3 has 15 amino acids. Germline V gives CDR1 SQVTM, CDR2 ANQGSEA. The V end lost 6 bases, the J end lost 3 bases, and 20 bases lay between the germline ends. In nucleotides, the CDR3 is TGCAGCGTCCCAGAAATAGGGGGGCGAGACACTGAAGCTTTCTTT. This encodes CSVPEIGGRDTEAFF.

V and J are TRBV5-1 and TRBJ1-4; no reliable D call. The germline V and J ends were trimmed by 0 bases and 5 bases, with 5 bases remaining between them. Germline-derived CDR1 and CDR2 are SGHRS and YFSETQ. CDR3 length equals 13 residues. The chain's CDR3 is CASSLDRNEKLFF. CDR3 coding DNA: TGCGCCAGCAGCTTGGACAGAAATGAAAAACTGTTTTTT.

V is TRBV4-2 and J is TRBJ2-7; D tentatively reads TRBD1 or TRBD2 (5 bases each). Germline V gene data show CDR1 as LGHNA and CDR2 as YNFKEQ. This CDR3 region has 16 residues. V was trimmed by 6 bases and J by 3 bases, leaving 21 bases between them. CDR3: CASSPRGEGPHYEQYF. As DNA, the CDR3 is TGTGCCAGCAGTCCTAGAGGAGAGGGACCCCACTACGAGCAGTACTTC.

V usage is TRBV29-1 and J usage is TRBJ2-2; 9 bases align to TRBD2. V shed 6 bases and J 0 bases; nucleotides not matched to a gene: 5. Germline CDR1 is SQVTM and CDR2 is ANQGSEA. CDR3 size: 15 residues. CDR3 DNA sequence: TGCAGCGTACCTAGCGGGGTCGCGAACACCGGGGAGCTGTTTTTT. Protein product: CSVPSGVANTGELFF.

This sequence joins TRBV7-9 and TRBJ1-5; 9 bases fit TRBD1. Germline V CDR1 and CDR2: SEHNR, FQNEAQ (reference sequence). Germline trimming cut 5 bases from V and 7 bases from J; bases unmatched to any gene: 6. CDR3 length: 14 residues. In nucleotides, the CDR3 is TGTGCCAGCAGCCCCGGGACAGGGTGGCAGCCCCAGCATTTT. Its translation is CASSPGTGWQPQHF. Using reference TRBV7-9 and TRBJ1-5 for the parts outside the CDR3, the full variable domain is DTGVSQNPRHKITKRGQNVTFRCDPISEHNRLYWYRQTLGQGPEFLTYFQNEAQLEKSRLLSDRFSAERPKGSFSTLEIQRTEQGDSAMYLCASSPGTGWQPQHFGDGTRLSIL.

The J gene is TRBJ2-1, the V gene TRBV5-4; perhaps TRBD1 as D (5 bases). This CDR3 is built from 16 residues. Germline V gene lookup returns CDR1 SGHNT and CDR2 YYREEE (reference sequence). Trimming removed 0 bases from V and 0 bases from J, with 10 bases in between. CDR3 sequence (DNA): TGTGCCAGCAGCTTGGGGACACCGTCCTCCTACAATGAGCAGTTCTTC. Its protein is CASSLGTPSSYNEQFF.

Regarding this clonotype: A junction end diverges from the germline sequence, so it may reflect a read error. The rearrangement links TRBV29-1 to TRBJ2-2; 8 nucleotides match TRBD1. Germline CDR1 SQVTM, CDR2 ANQGSEA. This CDR3 comprises 13 residues. CDR3 region: CSVEGQGNGELFF. For the CDR3, the DNA is TGCAGCGTCGAAGGACAGGGCAACGGGGAGCTGTTTTTT.

V is TRBV4-3 and J is TRBJ2-1; a weak D match, TRBD2 (6 bases). V was shortened by 1 base and J by 4 bases, with 14 bases between the two germline ends. The CDR3 extends over 16 amino acids. Germline V gene sequence: CDR1 LGHNA, CDR2 YSLEER. CDR3 sequence: CASSQGPGAGYNEQFF. Written as DNA, the CDR3 is TGCGCCAGCAGCCAAGGGCCCGGGGCGGGGTACAATGAGCAGTTCTTC.

The CDR3 spells CASSWVRTVQETQYF. As DNA, the CDR3 is TGTGCCAGCAGCTGGGTACGAACAGTCCAAGAGACCCAGTACTTC. This sequence joins TRBV7-9 and TRBJ2-5; D unclear. CDR3 length equals 15 residues. Germline lookup yields CDR1 SEHNR and CDR2 FQNEAQ (reference sequence). The V gene lost 4 bases and the J gene lost 1 base, with 13 bases spanning the gap.

The chain uses TRBV12-3 or TRBV12-4 and TRBJ2-4, with 13 bases fitting TRBD2. This CDR3 comprises 13 residues. With 5 bases clipped from V and 15 bases from J, the junction kept 7 bases outside the gene matches. In DNA form, the CDR3 reads TGTGCCAGCAGTCCCCAGACTAGCGGGGGGATGTACTTC. This sequence encodes CASSPQTSGGMYF.

The chain has TRBV5-6 and TRBJ2-3; D not certain. The CDR3 is made up of 12 amino acids. Trimming took 1 base from V and 10 from J, leaving 10 bases between them. The V gene's germline CDR1 is SGHDT and CDR2 YYEEEE. The CDR3 nucleotides read TGTGCCAGCAGCTTGCGACTTCAAGCGCAGTATTTT. This gives the protein CASSLRLQAQYF.

The chain is built from TRBV29-1 and TRBJ1-1, with TRBD1 matching 9 bases. This CDR3 comprises 11 residues. Germline V gives CDR1 SQVTM, CDR2 ANQGSEA. DNA for the CDR3: TGCAACGACAGGGGGGAAACTGAAGCTTTCTTT. Translating gives CNDRGETEAFF.

The gene calls are TRBV6-1 and TRBJ2-3; 10 positions agree with TRBD2. Germline lookup yields CDR1 MNHNS and CDR2 SASEGT. The trim removed 4 bases at V and 14 bases at J, leaving 9 bases unmatched. This CDR3 is built from 13 residues. The CDR3 nucleotides read TGTGCCAGCAGTGTCGATAGCGGGGGGCTGCGGTATTTT. Its protein is CASSVDSGGLRYF.

The V gene is TRBV9, the J gene TRBJ1-1, with 8 bases aligning to TRBD1. Germline values: CDR1 SGDLS, CDR2 YYNGEE. The CDR3 covers 15 residues. Germline trimming cut 4 bases from V and 4 bases from J; bases unmatched to any gene: 9. The CDR3 loop reads CASSPSGTGGTEAFF. The CDR3 nucleotides are TGTGCCAGCAGCCCCTCCGGGACAGGCGGCACTGAAGCTTTCTTT.

The chain employs TRBV20-1 and TRBJ2-7; 8 nucleotides align to TRBD1. CDR1 and CDR2 from the germline V gene are DFQATT and SNEGSKA (reference sequence). V was pared by 0 bases and J by 3 bases, with 10 bases of the junction left unmatched. The CDR3 contains 16 residues. The CDR3 bases are TGCAGTGCTAGAGATCTAGGGGACAGGACTGACTACGAGCAGTACTTC. Translated: CSARDLGDRTDYEQYF.